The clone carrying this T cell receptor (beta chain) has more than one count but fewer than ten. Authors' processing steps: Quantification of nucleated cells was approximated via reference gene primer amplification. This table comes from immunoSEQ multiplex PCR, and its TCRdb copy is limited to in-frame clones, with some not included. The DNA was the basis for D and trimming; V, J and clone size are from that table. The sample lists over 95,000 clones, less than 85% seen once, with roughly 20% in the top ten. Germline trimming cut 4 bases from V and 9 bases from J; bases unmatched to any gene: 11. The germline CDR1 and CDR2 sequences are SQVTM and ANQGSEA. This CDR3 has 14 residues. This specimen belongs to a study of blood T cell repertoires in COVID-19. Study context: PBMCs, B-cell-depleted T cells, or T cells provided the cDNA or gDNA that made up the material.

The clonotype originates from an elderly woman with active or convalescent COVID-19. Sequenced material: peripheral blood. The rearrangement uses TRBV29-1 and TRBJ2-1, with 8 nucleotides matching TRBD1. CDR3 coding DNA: TGCAGCGTTGGGGGGTCCGCAGGGGGCAGTGAGCAGTTCTTC. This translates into CSVGGSAGGSEQFF.